A selection of T cell receptor beta chains follows, all from one sample in a study of Ad26.COV2.S vaccination and SARS-CoV-2 variants. This table comes from immunoSEQ multiplex PCR, and its TCRdb copy is limited to in-frame clones, with some not included. The sample has hundreds of thousands of clones; more than 75% are singletons. The sample consisted of peripheral blood, taken in a trial of Ad26.COV2.S vaccine versus placebo. The receptor source for this set is a person aged 18-60 years who received the Ad26.COV2.S COVID-19 vaccine or a placebo. Both conserved end residues are part of each CDR3. Each record gives: V gene, clone size, J gene, D gene, CDR3 protein, CDR3 DNA. A D gene is named only where the DNA matches it firmly. Size is stated for part of the rows, as once, few or many counts, or as a class when the clone is expanded.

v_gene: TRBV27; abundance: NA; j_gene: TRBJ1-5; d_gene: NA; CDR3aa: CASNGGGLGQPQHF; CDR3nt: TGTGCCAGCAACGGAGGGGGGTTAGGGCAGCCCCAGCATTTT
v_gene: TRBV11-2; abundance: NA; j_gene: TRBJ2-4; d_gene: NA; CDR3aa: CASSTRARGWENIQYF; CDR3nt: TGTGCCAGCAGCACTCGAGCTAGGGGTTGGGAAAACATTCAGTACTTC
v_gene: TRBV4-1; abundance: NA; j_gene: TRBJ1-1; d_gene: TRBD1; CDR3aa: CASSQAGQAYTEAFF; CDR3nt: TGCGCCAGCAGCCAAGCTGGACAGGCTTACACTGAAGCTTTCTTT
v_gene: TRBV18; abundance: NA; j_gene: TRBJ1-1; d_gene: NA; CDR3aa: CASSLAGENTEAFF; CDR3nt: TGTGCCAGCTCACTTGCAGGGGAGAACACTGAAGCTTTCTTT
v_gene: TRBV21-1; abundance: NA; j_gene: TRBJ2-3; d_gene: NA; CDR3aa: CASSKYGGDTQYF; CDR3nt: TGTGCCAGCAGCAAATATGGCGGAGATACGCAGTATTTT
v_gene: TRBV11-2; abundance: NA; j_gene: TRBJ2-7; d_gene: NA; CDR3aa: CASSMTPGEQYF; CDR3nt: TGTGCCAGCAGCATGACCCCGGGGGAGCAGTACTTC
v_gene: TRBV5-1; abundance: NA; j_gene: TRBJ2-2; d_gene: NA; CDR3aa: CASSLRQNTGELFF; CDR3nt: TGCGCCAGCAGCCTAAGACAGAACACCGGGGAGCTGTTTTTT
v_gene: TRBV11-2; abundance: NA; j_gene: TRBJ1-1; d_gene: TRBD1; CDR3aa: CASSLDRGLEAFF; CDR3nt: TGTGCCAGCAGCTTAGACAGGGGGCTTGAAGCTTTCTTT
v_gene: TRBV6-5; abundance: NA; j_gene: TRBJ2-7; d_gene: NA; CDR3aa: CASSYSALSIDEQYF; CDR3nt: TGTGCCAGCAGTTACTCGGCTCTGAGTATCGACGAGCAGTACTTC
v_gene: TRBV3-1/TRBV3-2; abundance: NA; j_gene: TRBJ1-3; d_gene: NA; CDR3aa: CASSQSTGNTIYF; CDR3nt: TGTGCCAGCAGCCAAAGCACCGGAAACACCATATATTTT
v_gene: TRBV4-1; abundance: few; j_gene: TRBJ1-5; d_gene: NA; CDR3aa: CASSQANSNQPQHF; CDR3nt: TGCGCCAGCAGCCAAGCAAACAGCAATCAGCCCCAGCATTTT
v_gene: TRBV7-9; abundance: NA; j_gene: TRBJ2-3; d_gene: NA; CDR3aa: CASRRPPAGRSTDTQYF; CDR3nt: TGTGCCAGCCGCCGCCCGCCTGCAGGGCGAAGCACAGATACGCAGTATTTT
v_gene: TRBV6-5; abundance: many; j_gene: TRBJ1-1; d_gene: TRBD1; CDR3aa: CASTAGQELPEAFF; CDR3nt: TGTGCCAGCACAGCCGGACAGGAGTTACCTGAAGCTTTCTTT
v_gene: TRBV2; abundance: NA; j_gene: TRBJ1-1; d_gene: NA; CDR3aa: CASSEVVQAAFF; CDR3nt: TGTGCCAGCAGTGAGGTAGTACAGGCAGCTTTCTTT
v_gene: TRBV27; abundance: NA; j_gene: TRBJ1-2; d_gene: NA; CDR3aa: CASSLIDFLYGYTF; CDR3nt: TGTGCCAGCAGTTTAATAGACTTTCTCTATGGCTACACCTTC
v_gene: TRBV7-8; abundance: NA; j_gene: TRBJ2-7; d_gene: NA; CDR3aa: CASSPLYEQYF; CDR3nt: TGTGCCAGCAGCCCCTTATACGAGCAGTACTTC
v_gene: TRBV2; abundance: NA; j_gene: TRBJ1-5; d_gene: NA; CDR3aa: CASRLTGVDNQPQHF; CDR3nt: TGTGCCAGCAGATTAACAGGTGTTGACAATCAGCCCCAGCATTTT
v_gene: TRBV6-2/TRBV6-3; abundance: NA; j_gene: TRBJ1-1; d_gene: NA; CDR3aa: CASSLRVEAFF; CDR3nt: TGTGCCAGCAGCCTCAGGGTTGAAGCTTTCTTT
v_gene: TRBV2; abundance: NA; j_gene: TRBJ2-7; d_gene: TRBD1; CDR3aa: CASSYDRGSYEQYF; CDR3nt: TGTGCCAGCAGTTACGACAGGGGGAGCTACGAGCAGTACTTC
v_gene: TRBV13; abundance: NA; j_gene: TRBJ2-2; d_gene: TRBD2; CDR3aa: CASSPYSGANTGELFF; CDR3nt: TGTGCCAGCAGCCCCTATAGCGGGGCGAACACCGGGGAGCTGTTTTTT
v_gene: TRBV19; abundance: NA; j_gene: TRBJ1-5; d_gene: NA; CDR3aa: CASNTGTYQPQHF; CDR3nt: TGTGCCAGTAATACAGGAACATATCAGCCCCAGCATTTT
v_gene: TRBV7-2; abundance: NA; j_gene: TRBJ1-6; d_gene: NA; CDR3aa: CASSTHVQINSPLHF; CDR3nt: TGTGCCAGCAGCACCCACGTCCAGATTAATTCACCCCTCCACTTT
v_gene: TRBV5-4; abundance: NA; j_gene: TRBJ2-1; d_gene: NA; CDR3aa: CASSLELAGLNEQFF; CDR3nt: TGTGCCAGCAGCTTGGAACTCGCGGGGCTCAATGAGCAGTTCTTC
v_gene: TRBV7-9; abundance: NA; j_gene: TRBJ2-1; d_gene: TRBD2; CDR3aa: CASSLPVSGGVNPNEQFF; CDR3nt: TGTGCCAGCAGCTTACCGGTTAGCGGGGGGGTAAACCCCAATGAGCAGTTCTTC
v_gene: TRBV6-5; abundance: NA; j_gene: TRBJ1-4; d_gene: TRBD1; CDR3aa: CASRGTGGEKLFF; CDR3nt: TGTGCCAGCAGGGGGACAGGAGGGGAAAAACTGTTTTTT
v_gene: TRBV5-1; abundance: NA; j_gene: TRBJ2-2; d_gene: TRBD1; CDR3aa: CASSAGQANTGELFF; CDR3nt: TGCGCCAGCAGCGCGGGACAGGCGAACACCGGGGAGCTGTTTTTT
v_gene: TRBV29-1; abundance: once; j_gene: TRBJ2-2; d_gene: TRBD1; CDR3aa: CSVEDPPAAGGETGELFF; CDR3nt: TGCAGCGTTGAAGACCCCCCGGCCGCAGGGGGAGAGACCGGGGAGCTGTTTTTT
v_gene: TRBV5-1; abundance: NA; j_gene: TRBJ1-2; d_gene: NA; CDR3aa: CASSLGRGRALNYGYTF; CDR3nt: TGCGCCAGCAGCTTGGGCCGGGGCAGGGCCCTGAACTATGGCTACACCTTC
v_gene: TRBV10-3; abundance: NA; j_gene: TRBJ2-5; d_gene: NA; CDR3aa: CAISEVGGFQETQYF; CDR3nt: TGTGCCATCAGTGAGGTTGGCGGGTTCCAAGAGACCCAGTACTTC
v_gene: TRBV18; abundance: NA; j_gene: TRBJ1-3; d_gene: NA; CDR3aa: CASSPQEDSGNTIYF; CDR3nt: TGTGCCAGCTCACCACAGGAGGACTCTGGAAACACCATATATTTT
v_gene: TRBV6-2/TRBV6-3; abundance: NA; j_gene: TRBJ1-1; d_gene: NA; CDR3aa: CASSPDSKAFF; CDR3nt: TGTGCCAGCAGTCCGGACAGTAAAGCTTTCTTT
v_gene: TRBV4-1; abundance: once; j_gene: TRBJ2-7; d_gene: TRBD2; CDR3aa: CASSSYGGLGGSGGVLVEQYF; CDR3nt: TGCGCCAGCAGCTCCTACGGAGGACTAGGAGGTAGCGGGGGGGTATTGGTCGAGCAGTACTTC
v_gene: TRBV18; abundance: NA; j_gene: TRBJ1-2; d_gene: NA; CDR3aa: CASSTDDSYGYTF; CDR3nt: TGTGCCAGCTCCACCGACGACAGCTATGGCTACACCTTC
v_gene: TRBV18; abundance: NA; j_gene: TRBJ1-1; d_gene: NA; CDR3aa: CASSPKEGVGTEAFF; CDR3nt: TGTGCCAGCTCACCAAAGGAAGGCGTTGGCACTGAAGCTTTCTTT
v_gene: TRBV6-1; abundance: NA; j_gene: TRBJ2-3; d_gene: NA; CDR3aa: CASSEDGGGRDTQYF; CDR3nt: TGTGCCAGCAGTGAAGATGGAGGGGGCAGAGATACGCAGTATTTT
v_gene: TRBV3-1/TRBV3-2; abundance: NA; j_gene: TRBJ2-1; d_gene: TRBD2; CDR3aa: CASSTGLAGINEQFF; CDR3nt: TGTGCCAGCAGCACCGGACTAGCGGGAATTAATGAGCAGTTCTTC
v_gene: TRBV28; abundance: NA; j_gene: TRBJ1-2; d_gene: NA; CDR3aa: CASSYGPKHFGYTF; CDR3nt: TGTGCCAGCAGCTATGGACCCAAACACTTTGGCTACACCTTC
v_gene: TRBV7-9; abundance: NA; j_gene: TRBJ1-4; d_gene: NA; CDR3aa: CASSSTAGALTNEKLFF; CDR3nt: TGTGCCAGCAGCTCTACCGCGGGGGCCTTGACTAATGAAAAACTGTTTTTT
v_gene: TRBV6-5; abundance: NA; j_gene: TRBJ1-3; d_gene: TRBD1; CDR3aa: CASSQTGFGNTIYF; CDR3nt: TGTGCCAGCAGCCAGACAGGGTTCGGAAACACCATATATTTT
v_gene: TRBV18; abundance: NA; j_gene: TRBJ2-6; d_gene: NA; CDR3aa: CASSPYPGTTSGANVLTF; CDR3nt: TGTGCCAGCTCACCATACCCCGGGACAACCTCTGGGGCCAACGTCCTGACTTTC
v_gene: TRBV9; abundance: NA; j_gene: TRBJ1-4; d_gene: TRBD1; CDR3aa: CASSDDRVNEKLFF; CDR3nt: TGTGCCAGCAGCGACGACAGGGTTAATGAAAAACTGTTTTTT
v_gene: TRBV5-8; abundance: NA; j_gene: TRBJ1-2; d_gene: NA; CDR3aa: CASSLRGGYGYTF; CDR3nt: TGTGCCAGCAGCCTCAGGGGCGGCTATGGCTACACCTTC
v_gene: TRBV18; abundance: once; j_gene: TRBJ2-1; d_gene: NA; CDR3aa: CASSPEPFGGRLWNEQFF; CDR3nt: TGTGCCAGCTCACCCGAACCGTTCGGGGGGCGCTTATGGAATGAGCAGTTCTTC
v_gene: TRBV7-2; abundance: NA; j_gene: TRBJ2-7; d_gene: NA; CDR3aa: CASSPGNGYEQYF; CDR3nt: TGTGCCAGCAGCCCAGGGAACGGCTACGAGCAGTACTTC
v_gene: TRBV6-2/TRBV6-3; abundance: NA; j_gene: TRBJ2-7; d_gene: TRBD1; CDR3aa: CASSRQGPSYEQYF; CDR3nt: TGTGCCAGCAGTAGACAGGGGCCCTCCTACGAGCAGTACTTC
v_gene: TRBV6-4; abundance: NA; j_gene: TRBJ1-6; d_gene: TRBD1; CDR3aa: CASSDDLDTTGVDSPLHF; CDR3nt: TGTGCCAGCAGTGACGACCTTGACACGACAGGGGTGGATTCACCCCTCCACTTT
v_gene: TRBV12-3/TRBV12-4; abundance: NA; j_gene: TRBJ2-2; d_gene: NA; CDR3aa: CASSSQVDGELFF; CDR3nt: TGTGCCAGCAGTTCCCAGGTGGACGGGGAGCTGTTTTTT
v_gene: TRBV7-2; abundance: NA; j_gene: TRBJ1-1; d_gene: NA; CDR3aa: CASSLRYGMNTEAFF; CDR3nt: TGTGCCAGCAGCCTCCGGTATGGGATGAACACTGAAGCTTTCTTT